This TCR beta chain is from a study of OX40 agonist ivuxolimab in advanced cancers. Turning to the overall study: Ivuxolimab was a fully human IgG2 agonistic monoclonal antibody targeting the costimulatory receptor OX40 (CD134). Patients were allowed to have had prior anti-PD-1, anti-PD-L1 or anti-CTLA-4 therapy, and around 40% of the dose-escalation patients had previously received checkpoint inhibitors. The point of sequencing TCRbeta in the periphery was to test whether ivuxolimab changed TCR sequence diversity and drove clonal T-cell expansion. Intravenous ivuxolimab was administered to patients every 2 weeks at six dose levels: 0.01, 0.1, 0.3, 1.5, 3 and 10 mg/kg. The paper covers the monotherapy dose-escalation part of the phase I ivuxolimab trial, which included N ≈ 57 patients. In the dose-escalation cohort, 75% to 90% of patients were male, and the mean age was roughly 56 years with a range of roughly 20 to 80. Of the 50 to 55 dose-escalation patients, hepatocellular carcinoma was present in 19, melanoma in roughly 15, renal cell carcinoma in 9 and head and neck cancer in 9. Partial responses were achieved by three dose-escalation patients, of whom one had hepatocellular carcinoma and two had cutaneous melanoma. What the authors observed across the whole study: Low levels of normalized T-cell clonal expansion were also seen in some patients who did not respond. In the 0.1-3.0 mg/kg groups, partial responders were among the patients with the lowest normalized peripheral clonal expansion, particularly in CD8+ T cells. At doses of 0.1 to 3.0 mg/kg, clonal expansion of both CD4+ and CD8+ T cells in blood was seen between baseline and week 6. Antigen specificity was not determined for the clonally expanded peripheral T cells. After ivuxolimab, more expanded clones were found on average in CD8+ T cells than in CD4+ T cells.

V is pared back by 5 bases and J by 0 bases, with 8 bases lying between the germline termini. Spanning cysteine to phenylalanine, the CDR3 consists of 13 amino acids. The CDR3 DNA has 39 bases and is translated from base 1. CDR1 SGHNT and CDR2 YENEEA are derived from the germline V gene. To note about this clone: Its recognized antigen is unknown. Qualities for individual bases were not recorded, and no much larger clone is one base off.

Genomic DNA was isolated from the sorted cells so that the TCRbeta CDR3 region could be sequenced. The immunoSEQ Assay was used to sequence the TCRbeta CDR3 regions. Drawn from immuneACCESS, this table holds only the in-frame rearrangements with V and J called that TCRdb kept. Clones are partly lost; checked studies trace under half to an unresolved V gene and leave the rest unexplained. This sample holds 54,000 or so clones; more than 75% were observed only once. Roughly 4% of the sample goes to the ten largest clones. Patients with autoimmune disease history or receiving systemic immunosuppression were excluded from the trial. In every dose cohort, peripheral blood was drawn for TCR sequencing at baseline, cycle 4 day 1, and cycle 7 day 1. Samples came from an open-label, multicenter, first-in-human phase I dose-escalation trial of ivuxolimab. Adults with locally advanced or metastatic head and neck squamous cell, hepatocellular, melanoma or renal cell carcinoma were enrolled in the trial. Before TCR sequencing, CD4+ and CD8+ T cells were separately sorted from peripheral blood.

The specimen was CD4+ or CD8+ T cells sorted from blood, collected in a trial of the OX40 agonist ivuxolimab. The chain is assembled from TRBV11-3 and TRBJ2-7, with the D gene not clear enough to name. The sequence was obtained from an adult with an advanced solid tumor such as melanoma, head and neck, liver or kidney cancer. The DNA is as follows: TGTGCCAGCAGCGCCGGGCTCTCCTACGAGCAGTACTTC. This encodes CASSAGLSYEQYF.